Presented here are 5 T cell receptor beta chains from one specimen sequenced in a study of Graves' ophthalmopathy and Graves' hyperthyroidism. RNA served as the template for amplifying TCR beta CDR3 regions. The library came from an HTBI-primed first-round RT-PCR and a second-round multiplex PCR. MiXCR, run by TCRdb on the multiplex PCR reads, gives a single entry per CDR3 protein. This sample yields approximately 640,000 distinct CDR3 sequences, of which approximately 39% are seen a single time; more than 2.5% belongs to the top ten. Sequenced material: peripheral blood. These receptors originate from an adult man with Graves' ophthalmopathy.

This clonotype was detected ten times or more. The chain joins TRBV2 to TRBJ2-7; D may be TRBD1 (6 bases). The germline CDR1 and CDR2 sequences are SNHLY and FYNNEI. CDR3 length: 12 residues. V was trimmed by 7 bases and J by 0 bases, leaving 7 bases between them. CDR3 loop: CASKDSSYEQYF. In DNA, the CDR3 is TGTGCCAGCAAGGACAGCTCCTACGAGCAGTACTTC.

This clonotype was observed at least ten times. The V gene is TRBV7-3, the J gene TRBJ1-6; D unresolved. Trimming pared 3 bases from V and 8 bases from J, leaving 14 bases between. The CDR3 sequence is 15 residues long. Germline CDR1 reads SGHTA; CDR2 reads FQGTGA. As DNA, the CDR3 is TGTGCCAGCAGCTTGGACCCGGGATCAGATTCACCCCTCCACTTT. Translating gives CASSLDPGSDSPLHF.

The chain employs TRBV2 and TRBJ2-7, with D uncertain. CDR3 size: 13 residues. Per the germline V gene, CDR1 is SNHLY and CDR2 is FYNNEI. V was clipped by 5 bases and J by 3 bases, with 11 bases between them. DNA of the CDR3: TGTGCCAGCAGTTACTCGATCGGCTACGAGCAGTACTTC. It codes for CASSYSIGYEQYF. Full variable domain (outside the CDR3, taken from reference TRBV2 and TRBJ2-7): EPEVTQTPSHQVTQMGQEVILRCVPISNHLYFYWYRQILGQKVEFLVSFYNNEISEKSEIFDDQFSVERPDGSNFTLKIRSTKLEDSAMYFCASSYSIGYEQYFGPGTRLTVT.

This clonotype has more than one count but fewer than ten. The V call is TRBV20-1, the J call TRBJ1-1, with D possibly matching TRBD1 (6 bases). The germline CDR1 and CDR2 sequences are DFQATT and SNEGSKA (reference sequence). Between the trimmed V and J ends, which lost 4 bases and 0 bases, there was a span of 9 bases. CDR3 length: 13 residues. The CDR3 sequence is CSATRGVNTEAFF. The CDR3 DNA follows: TGCAGTGCTACAAGGGGGGTGAACACTGAAGCTTTCTTT.

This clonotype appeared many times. As DNA, the CDR3 is TGTGCCAGCACCGTTGGTCCGTTGAGTAATTCACCCCTCCACTTT. Translating it yields CASTVGPLSNSPLHF. The chain recombines TRBV27 with TRBJ1-6; D uncertain. V lost 7 bases and J 6 bases, leaving 16 bases between the germline ends. The CDR3 has 15 residues. CDR1 MNHEY and CDR2 SMNVEV come from the germline V gene (reference sequence).